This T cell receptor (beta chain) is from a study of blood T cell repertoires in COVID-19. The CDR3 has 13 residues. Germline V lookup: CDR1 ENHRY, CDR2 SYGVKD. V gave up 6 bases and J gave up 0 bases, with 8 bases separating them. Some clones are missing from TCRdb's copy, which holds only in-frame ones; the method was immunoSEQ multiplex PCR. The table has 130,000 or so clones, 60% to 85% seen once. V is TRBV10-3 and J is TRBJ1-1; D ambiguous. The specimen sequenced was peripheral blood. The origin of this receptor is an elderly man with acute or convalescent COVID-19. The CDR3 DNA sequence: TGTGCCATCAGCCAACATATGAACACTGAAGCTTTCTTT. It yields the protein CAISQHMNTEAFF.